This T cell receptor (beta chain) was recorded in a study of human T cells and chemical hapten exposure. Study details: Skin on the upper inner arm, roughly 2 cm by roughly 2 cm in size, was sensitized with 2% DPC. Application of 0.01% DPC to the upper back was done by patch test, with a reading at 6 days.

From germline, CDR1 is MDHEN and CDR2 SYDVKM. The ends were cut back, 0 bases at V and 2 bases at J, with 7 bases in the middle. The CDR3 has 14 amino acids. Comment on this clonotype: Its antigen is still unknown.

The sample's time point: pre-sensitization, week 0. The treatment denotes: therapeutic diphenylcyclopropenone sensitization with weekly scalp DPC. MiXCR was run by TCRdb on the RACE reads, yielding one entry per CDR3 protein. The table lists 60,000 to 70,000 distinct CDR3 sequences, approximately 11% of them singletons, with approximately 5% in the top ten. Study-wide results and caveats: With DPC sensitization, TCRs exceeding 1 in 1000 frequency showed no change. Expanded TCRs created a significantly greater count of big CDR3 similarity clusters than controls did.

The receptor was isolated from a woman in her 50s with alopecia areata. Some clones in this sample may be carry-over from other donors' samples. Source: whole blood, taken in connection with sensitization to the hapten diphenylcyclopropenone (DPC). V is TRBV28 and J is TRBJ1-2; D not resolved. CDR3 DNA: TGTGCCAGCAGTTTATGGGTAACCAACTATGGCTACACCTTC. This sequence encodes CASSLWVTNYGYTF.